This T cell receptor beta chain comes out of a study of read filtering for tumor transcriptome and immune sequencing. Findings and caveats of the study: IR-seq captured clonotypes deeper and more reliably than RNA-seq. Around 82% of IR-seq clonotypes had a single read, yet these held about 3.4% of reads. Dropping single-read clonotypes raised IR-seq and RNA-seq shared-clonotype correlation.

In this sample, this clonotype turned up many times. Its antigen is currently unknown. Germline CDR1 DFQATT, CDR2 SNEGSKA (reference sequence). Trimming shortened V by 1 base and J by 6 bases, and 12 bases separated the two germline ends. This CDR3 is 13 amino acids long. From about 400 ng of RNA, a library with molecular barcoded alpha/delta and beta/gamma adaptors was made. In TCRdb, the reads were re-called with MiXCR into one record per CDR3 protein. Among 40,000 to 50,000 distinct CDR3 sequences listed, under 15% were seen once. The V gene is TRBV20-1, the J gene TRBJ1-2; D is undetermined. The TCR sequence derives from a donor at least 40 years old with multiple myeloma. Sequenced: a population of CD138-negative cells sorted from bone marrow. This CDR3 reads CSARGEASDGYTF. The CDR3 DNA sequence: TGCAGTGCTAGAGGGGAAGCCTCTGATGGCTACACCTTC.